This passage covers 13 T cell receptor beta chains from one sample sequenced in a study of control samples from healthy donors and cancer patients. Produced via immunoSEQ multiplex PCR; TCRdb's table is partial and in-frame only. This table has about 150,000 clones, over 90% appearing once. Material for sequencing was blood. The source is a man aged 50-60 years in good health.

V is TRBV2 and J is TRBJ2-5; 7 bases align to TRBD2. V shed 5 bases and J 2 bases; nucleotides not matched to a gene: 11. Germline V gene lookup returns CDR1 SNHLY and CDR2 FYNNEI. The CDR3 is 16 residues long. CDR3 DNA sequence: TGTGCCAGCAGTTACTCCGGGACTACCGTGCAAGAGACCCAGTACTTC. Translating it yields CASSYSGTTVQETQYF.

This clone has only a few counts. This rearrangement joins TRBV28 to TRBJ1-1; the D is unclear. CDR3 length: 11 amino acids. V was trimmed by 8 bases and J by 1 base, leaving 5 bases between them. Germline CDR1 is MDHEN and CDR2 is SYDVKM. Here the CDR3 DNA reads TGTGCCAGCCCGCCGAACACTGAAGCTTTCTTT. It yields the protein CASPPNTEAFF.

The chain recombines TRBV24-1 with TRBJ1-1; D perhaps matches TRBD1 (5 bases). The V gene lost 8 bases and the J gene lost 7 bases, with 10 bases spanning the gap. Per the germline V gene, CDR1 is KGHDR and CDR2 is SFDVKD. The CDR3 is made up of 11 amino acids. CDR3 amino acids: CATMGRVEAFF. The CDR3 nucleotides read TGTGCCACCATGGGACGGGTTGAAGCTTTCTTT.

The V and J genes are TRBV11-2 and TRBJ2-7; D possibly corresponds to TRBD1 (6 bases). Germline CDR1 is SGHAT and CDR2 is FQNNGV. V shed 5 bases and J shed 5 bases, with 16 bases lying between them. This CDR3 contains 14 residues. The CDR3 sequence is CASSAENKGDEQYF. CDR3 in DNA: TGTGCCAGCAGCGCTGAGAACAAGGGGGACGAGCAGTACTTC.

This chain connects TRBV5-6 to TRBJ2-1, with 15 bases identical to TRBD2. J gave up 7 bases and V 2 bases, and 4 bases lay outside the gene matches. Germline V gene sequence: CDR1 SGHDT, CDR2 YYEEEE. The CDR3 has 16 residues. The chain's CDR3 is CASSFAGTSGRNEQFF. The CDR3 DNA reads as TGTGCCAGCAGCTTCGCCGGGACTAGCGGGAGGAATGAGCAGTTCTTC.

The chain has TRBV10-3 and TRBJ1-1; TRBD1 might be the D (5 bases). Germline V gives CDR1 ENHRY, CDR2 SYGVKD. The CDR3 is 14 residues long. Trimming cost V 0 bases and J 2 bases, with 7 bases left between them. This CDR3 reads CAISESTVNTEAFF. CDR3 in DNA: TGTGCCATCAGTGAGTCGACAGTAAACACTGAAGCTTTCTTT.

This chain joins TRBV7-6 and TRBJ2-1; TRBD1 aligns across 9 bases. Germline V gene data show CDR1 as SGHVS and CDR2 as FNYEAQ. This CDR3 has 13 amino acids. V lost 3 bases to trimming and J lost 10 bases; unmatched junction nucleotides: 4. CDR3 protein: CASSFGQGREQFF. For the CDR3, the DNA is TGTGCCAGCAGCTTCGGACAGGGGCGGGAGCAGTTCTTC.

The V gene is TRBV11-2, the J gene TRBJ2-5; a weak D match, TRBD1 (5 bases). The CDR3 sequence is 16 residues long. Germline CDR1 and CDR2: SGHAT and FQNNGV. V lost 0 bases and J lost 4, with 15 bases in between. The CDR3 reads CASSLDRVQGIETQYF. The CDR3 DNA is TGTGCCAGCAGCTTAGATAGAGTGCAGGGTATAGAGACCCAGTACTTC.

Note on this clone: Germline is not matched at one junction end, which may reflect a read error. This sequence joins TRBV7-7 and TRBJ1-3; D may be TRBD1 (6 bases). Germline lookup yields CDR1 SSHAT and CDR2 FNYEAQ (reference sequence). The CDR3 sequence is 15 residues long. CDR3 loop: CASSLASGAGNTIYF. CDR3 DNA: TGTGCTAGCAGCTTAGCCTCAGGGGCCGGAAACACCATATATTTT.

The chain uses TRBV7-8 and TRBJ1-2, with 12 bases lining up with TRBD1. In germline, CDR1 is SGHVS, CDR2 FQNEAQ. V gave up 5 bases and J gave up 0 bases; unmatched junction bases: 7. The CDR3 has 17 residues. CDR3 DNA sequence: TGTGCCAGCAGCGCCGGGACAGGGGGCTCTCCTAACTATGGCTACACCTTC. This translates into CASSAGTGGSPNYGYTF.

V gene TRBV7-9 combines with J gene TRBJ2-7; D is perhaps TRBD1 or TRBD2 (5 bases each). The CDR3 is 14 amino acids. With 2 bases removed from V and 6 bases from J, the gap between germline ends came to 14 bases. From germline, CDR1 is SEHNR and CDR2 FQNEAQ (reference sequence). CDR3 sequence reads: CASSLLKGTFEQYF. In DNA, the CDR3 is TGTGCCAGCAGCTTACTCAAAGGGACGTTCGAGCAGTACTTC.

The DNA for the CDR3 is TGTGCCAGCAGCCCGGGACGGAATCAGCCCCAGCATTTT. Its protein is CASSPGRNQPQHF. The chain has TRBV7-9 and TRBJ1-5, with D perhaps TRBD1 (5 bases). The length of the CDR3 is 13 residues. The V gene lost 5 bases and the J gene lost 4 bases, with 9 bases spanning the gap. Germline V gene sequence: CDR1 SEHNR, CDR2 FQNEAQ (reference sequence).

A few counts support this clone. The chain has TRBV2 and TRBJ1-5; TRBD1 is a possible D gene (5 bases). Germline CDR1 is SNHLY and CDR2 is FYNNEI. V lost 4 bases, J lost 9 bases, and 16 bases lay in between. CDR3 size: 14 residues. The CDR3 sequence is CASSVSRDRAPQHF. CDR3 coding DNA: TGTGCCAGCAGTGTCAGCAGGGATCGGGCGCCCCAGCATTTT.